The clone carrying this TCR beta chain was detected only a few times. MiXCR, applied by TCRdb to the 5' RACE reads, yields one record per CDR3 protein. The table has about 230,000 distinct CDR3 sequences, around 8% seen once. This specimen belongs to a study of CD8 T cells in ankylosing spondylitis. The germline gives CDR1 SGHRS, CDR2 YFSETQ. The V end was cut by 4 bases, the J end by 0 bases, with 13 bases between. The CDR3 has 16 amino acids. The specimen sequenced was blood, either unsorted or a sorted T cell fraction (not recorded which). The clonotype comes from a female donor with ankylosing spondylitis or in good health (not recorded which). The chain employs TRBV5-1 and TRBJ2-2; the D gene is possibly TRBD1 (6 bases). The CDR3 here is CASSPHRAPNTGELFF. The CDR3 nucleotides are TGCGCCAGCAGCCCTCACAGGGCCCCGAACACCGGGGAGCTGTTTTTT.